This TCR beta chain was recorded in a study of T cell changes during pregnancy in multiple sclerosis. The CDR3 is 16 residues long. Germline assignment: CDR1 SGHTA and CDR2 FQGNSA. With 1 base removed from V and 2 bases from J, the gap between germline ends came to 13 bases. Here immunoSEQ multiplex PCR was the method, and the copy in TCRdb shows in-frame clones only, minus some. The data contain about 51,000 clones, 75% to 95% of them singletons. The chain recombines TRBV7-2 with TRBJ2-3; a possible D gene is TRBD2 (6 bases). This TCR derives from a female donor with multiple sclerosis, enrolled in a pregnancy study. The material sequenced was CD8+ T cells from peripheral blood mononuclear cells, taken in the second trimester of pregnancy. CDR3: CASSLVWAGTTDTQYF. The CDR3, as DNA: TGTGCCAGCAGCTTAGTTTGGGCGGGGACCACAGATACGCAGTATTTT.